The table lists the clone carrying this T cell receptor (beta chain) with many counts. Trimming removed 3 bases from V and 0 bases from J, with 18 bases in between. CDR3 size: 18 residues. These data originate in a study of Graves' ophthalmopathy and Graves' hyperthyroidism. PBMCs had their origin in fresh peripheral blood (about 10 ml). TCR beta CDR3 regions were amplified from RNA transcripts. First-round RT-PCR relied on HTBI primers, and a second-round multiplex PCR came next. In TCRdb, the multiplex PCR reads were re-called with MiXCR into one record per CDR3 protein. This repertoire shows approximately 160,000 distinct CDR3 sequences, around two fifths found once; its top ten account for about 9.5%.

V is TRBV12-3 or TRBV12-4 and J is TRBJ1-5; weak D call: TRBD1 (6 bases). This receptor was obtained from a man aged 25-40 years with Graves' ophthalmopathy. The source material was peripheral blood. The CDR3 sequence is CASSFILEGHFSNQPQHF. The CDR3 region has the DNA TGTGCCAGCAGTTTTATCCTTGAGGGACACTTTAGCAATCAGCCCCAGCATTTT.